These 20 T cell receptor beta chains came from one sample sequenced in a study of shared clonotypes between healthy human individuals. Here immunoSEQ multiplex PCR was the method, and the copy in TCRdb shows in-frame clones only, minus some. The table lists some 95,000 clones, 67% of them singletons. Material: memory CD8+ T cells sorted from blood. Subset of the sample: CD45RO+ cells pooled with CCR7-negative TemRA cells. The receptors come from a man aged 25 to 45 in good health.

The chain combines TRBV7-5 with TRBJ2-3. TRBV7-5 is recorded as a pseudogene. The CDR3 is 16 residues long. DNA for the CDR3: TGTGTCAGAAGCTTAGCGCGGTTGGGGAGCACAGATACGCAGTATTTT. Translating it yields CVRSLARLGSTDTQYF.

J is TRBJ2-7 and V is TRBV7-9; 9 nucleotides agree with TRBD1. The CDR3 has 16 amino acids. V trimming: 5 bases; J trimming: 2 bases; junction bases outside the gene matches: 10. Germline V lookup: CDR1 SEHNR, CDR2 FQNEAQ (reference sequence). The CDR3 DNA sequence: TGTGCCAGCAGCAAAAACAGGGGGCTATACGCCTACGAGCAGTACTTC. Translation: CASSKNRGLYAYEQYF.

V is TRBV13 and J is TRBJ2-3, with TRBD2 matching 9 bases. Germline V gene data show CDR1 as PRHDT and CDR2 as FYEKMQ (reference sequence). Unmatched junction bases numbered 11, after V lost 2 bases and J lost 2 bases. This CDR3 comprises 18 residues. This CDR3 is CASSLTKKTSGNTDTQYF. CDR3 DNA sequence: TGTGCCAGCAGCTTAACCAAGAAGACTAGCGGAAACACAGATACGCAGTATTTT.

The chain is built from TRBV7-9 and TRBJ1-1, with unresolved D. Per the germline V gene, CDR1 is SEHNR and CDR2 is FQNEAQ (reference sequence). This CDR3 spans 10 amino acids. The ends were cut back, 3 bases at V and 10 bases at J, with 6 bases in the middle. CDR3 protein: CASSLGRAFF. Here the CDR3 DNA reads TGTGCCAGCAGCTTGGGGAGAGCTTTCTTT.

V gene TRBV10-2 combines with J gene TRBJ2-7; D gene ambiguous. The CDR3 consists of 16 residues. The V and J ends lost 0 bases and 0 bases respectively, with 12 bases between them. Germline V gene data show CDR1 as WSHSY and CDR2 as SAAADI. CDR3 nucleotide sequence: TGCGCCAGCAGTGAGTCGATGACGGATAGCTCCTACGAGCAGTACTTC. Its protein is CASSESMTDSSYEQYF.

This clone was found many times. The chain links TRBV2 to TRBJ2-1, with 7 bases identical to TRBD1. Germline V CDR1 and CDR2: SNHLY, FYNNEI. V dropped 8 bases and J dropped 0; count of bases not matched to a gene: 1. The CDR3 spans 13 residues. The CDR3 loop reads CASGTDSYNEQFF. CDR3 bases: TGTGCCAGCGGGACAGACTCCTACAATGAGCAGTTCTTC.

On this clone: This could be a read error, since a much larger clone is one nucleotide away. V is TRBV7-9 and J is TRBJ2-1; tentative D call: TRBD2 (6 bases). Germline CDR1 SEHNR, CDR2 FQNEAQ (reference sequence). The CDR3 is 16 amino acids. Between the trimmed V and J ends, which lost 6 bases and 1 base, there was a span of 16 bases. The CDR3 nucleotides are TGTGCCAGCAGGCGGGGAGCTGGCGGTTCCTACAATGAGCAGTTCTTC. Amino acids: CASRRGAGGSYNEQFF.

The rearrangement joins TRBV28 to TRBJ2-7; TRBD2 might be the D (5 bases). The CDR3 is made up of 14 amino acids. Trimming stripped 3 bases from V and 2 bases from J, with 11 bases between. Germline CDR1 is MDHEN and CDR2 is SYDVKM. As DNA, the CDR3 is TGTGCCAGCAGTTTTCGGGGATGCCCCTACGAGCAGTACTTC. This sequence encodes CASSFRGCPYEQYF.

The chain uses TRBV28 and TRBJ2-7; D gene unclear. CDR3 length: 12 amino acids. Germline-derived CDR1 and CDR2 are MDHEN and SYDVKM. The V gene lost 5 bases and the J gene lost 6 bases, with 11 bases spanning the gap. The CDR3 nucleotides are TGTGCCAGCAGTCCCCAATCTGGCGAGCAGTACTTC. Protein: CASSPQSGEQYF. The whole variable domain, remainder taken from reference TRBV28 and TRBJ2-7, is DVKVTQSSRYLVKRTGEKVFLECVQDMDHENMFWYRQDPGLGLRLIYFSYDVKMKEKGDIPEGYSVSREKKERFSLILESASTNQTSMYLCASSPQSGEQYFGPGTRLTVT.

V usage is TRBV6-6 and J usage is TRBJ1-1; D not resolved. CDR3 length: 14 residues. From germline, CDR1 is MNHNY and CDR2 SVGAGI (reference sequence). V shed 2 bases and J shed 3 bases, with 10 bases lying between them. The DNA of the CDR3 is TGTGCCAGCAGTTACGTGGGCCTAGACACTGAAGCTTTCTTT. This encodes CASSYVGLDTEAFF.

The chain carries TRBV28 and TRBJ2-7; D gene uncertain. V gave up 4 bases and J gave up 3 bases, with 7 bases separating them. The CDR3 is 12 residues long. Per germline, CDR1 MDHEN and CDR2 SYDVKM. CDR3 loop: CASSSADYEQYF. The DNA of the CDR3 is TGTGCCAGCAGTTCGGCCGACTACGAGCAGTACTTC. The full variable domain, completed using reference TRBV28 and TRBJ2-7, is DVKVTQSSRYLVKRTGEKVFLECVQDMDHENMFWYRQDPGLGLRLIYFSYDVKMKEKGDIPEGYSVSREKKERFSLILESASTNQTSMYLCASSSADYEQYFGPGTRLTVT.

Here the CDR3 reads CASSDRGISNEQFF. In DNA, the CDR3 is TGTGCCAGCAGTGACAGGGGGATTAGTAATGAGCAGTTCTTC. The chain uses TRBV25-1 and TRBJ2-1; 7 bases line up with TRBD1. The trim removed 3 bases at V and 7 bases at J, leaving 6 bases unmatched. CDR1 is MGHDK and CDR2 is SYGVNS in the germline V gene. The CDR3 has 14 residues.

The chain combines TRBV29-1 with TRBJ2-7; TRBD1 might be the D (5 bases). Trimming pared 4 bases from V and 1 base from J, leaving 11 bases between. Germline V gene sequence: CDR1 SQVTM, CDR2 ANQGSEA. This CDR3 is built from 13 residues. For the CDR3, the DNA is TGCAGCGTTGCACAGGATAGGTCCTACGAGCAGTACTTC. This sequence encodes CSVAQDRSYEQYF.

This clone has more than one count but fewer than ten. The V gene is TRBV28, the J gene TRBJ2-7; D uncertain. CDR1 is MDHEN and CDR2 is SYDVKM in the germline V gene. The CDR3 runs to 12 residues. The germline V and J ends were trimmed by 7 bases and 3 bases, with 10 bases remaining between them. DNA for the CDR3: TGTGCCAGCACGGACGGAAACTACGAGCAGTACTTC. It yields the protein CASTDGNYEQYF.

This rearrangement joins TRBV9 to TRBJ2-1; D is ambiguous. The CDR3 runs to 14 residues. Trimming cost V 3 bases and J 7 bases, with 14 bases left between them. CDR1 and CDR2 from the germline V gene are SGDLS and YYNGEE. The CDR3 loop reads CASSARPYRNEQFF. CDR3 nucleotides: TGTGCCAGCAGCGCCAGACCCTACCGAAATGAGCAGTTCTTC.

This clone showed up just a few times. This chain uses TRBV27 with TRBJ2-7; TRBD1 might be the D (6 bases). CDR1 is MNHEY, CDR2 SMNVEV, per germline (reference sequence). The CDR3 has 16 residues. The V end lost 3 bases, the J end lost 1 base, and 16 bases lay between the germline ends. CDR3 in amino acids: CASSFSSGDTSYEQYF. Here the CDR3 DNA reads TGTGCCAGCAGTTTTTCTTCAGGGGACACTTCCTACGAGCAGTACTTC.

This clone was recorded a few times. This rearrangement joins TRBV18 to TRBJ2-3; 11 bases agree with TRBD2. Trimming at V came to 3 bases and at J to 4 bases, leaving 6 bases not matched to a gene. CDR1 is KGHSH and CDR2 is LQKENI in the germline V gene. The CDR3 contains 16 residues. The CDR3 DNA reads TGTGCCAGCTCACCGCCTAGCGGGGGGCCCCCAGATACGCAGTATTTT. It encodes CASSPPSGGPPDTQYF.

V gene TRBV15 combines with J gene TRBJ2-6; weak D call: TRBD1 (5 bases). Germline V lookup: CDR1 LNHNV, CDR2 YYDKDF (reference sequence). Trimming pared 6 bases from V and 0 bases from J, leaving 15 bases between. CDR3 length equals 17 residues. This CDR3 is CATSRQLIFSGANVLTF. CDR3 in DNA: TGTGCCACCAGTCGACAGTTAATCTTCTCTGGGGCCAACGTCCTGACTTTC.

The gene calls are TRBV11-2 and TRBJ1-5; D unclear. Germline lookup yields CDR1 SGHAT and CDR2 FQNNGV. The germline V and J ends were trimmed by 1 base and 7 bases, with 11 bases remaining between them. The CDR3 loop spans 14 amino acids. CDR3 in amino acids: CASSLGGIGQPQHF. The CDR3 DNA is TGTGCCAGCAGCTTAGGTGGTATTGGGCAGCCCCAGCATTTT.

V gene TRBV18 combines with J gene TRBJ2-1; the match to TRBD2 covers 10 bases. Germline loops: CDR1 KGHSH, CDR2 LQKENI. The CDR3 is made up of 18 amino acids. Losses at the gene ends were 2 bases for V and 0 bases for J; bases not matched to a gene: 7. In DNA form, the CDR3 reads TGTGCCAGCTCACCAGTAGCGGGAGGATCCAGCTCCTACAATGAGCAGTTCTTC. Translation gives CASSPVAGGSSSYNEQFF.